These 10 T cell receptor beta chains share one sample of origin, sequenced in a study of vaccination effects on CD4 cells after COVID-19. The protocol was immunoSEQ multiplex PCR, while the TCRdb copy is restricted to in-frame clones and leaves out a portion. The table has about 45,000 clones, 60% to 75% seen once; the top ten hold 30% to 40%. These receptors' antigens are unknown. Sequencing was preceded by expansion of antigen-specific CD4+ T cells with viral peptide pools in the ViraFEST assay. After roughly 9 days in culture, the CD4+ T cells were isolated. A positive SARS-CoV-2 PCR test fell between March and December 2020. The sample consisted of CD4+ T cells from PBMCs cultured with a peptide pool, taken before COVID-19 vaccination. The receptor set was obtained from a human donor who had a prior SARS-CoV-2 infection.

The chain uses TRBV11-2 and TRBJ2-3, with D possibly being TRBD2 (6 bases). Trimming cost V 7 bases and J 3 bases, with 14 bases left between them. Per germline, CDR1 SGHAT and CDR2 FQNNGV. CDR3 length: 14 residues. The CDR3 DNA follows: TGTGCCAGCAAAATCACGCGGGGTACAGATACGCAGTATTTT. This codes for CASKITRGTDTQYF.

The chain has TRBV5-4 and TRBJ2-7; no definite D call. Germline V CDR1 and CDR2: SGHNT, YYREEE (reference sequence). V was shortened by 0 bases and J by 3 bases, with 4 bases between the two germline ends. The CDR3 sequence is 12 residues long. CDR3 nucleotide sequence: TGTGCCAGCAGCTTGGACGGCTACGAGCAGTACTTC. Its translation: CASSLDGYEQYF.

The chain's CDR3 is CAISESENTEAFF. DNA of the CDR3: TGTGCCATCAGTGAGTCGGAGAACACTGAAGCTTTCTTT. This chain joins TRBV10-3 and TRBJ1-1; D remains unclear. CDR3 length equals 13 residues. The V and J ends lost 0 bases and 1 base respectively, with 3 bases between them. The germline CDR1 and CDR2 sequences are ENHRY and SYGVKD.

The chain couples TRBV20-1 to TRBJ2-3; TRBD1 aligns across 9 bases. Germline V CDR1 and CDR2: DFQATT, SNEGSKA (reference sequence). The CDR3 extends over 15 amino acids. Trimming cost V 3 bases and J 3 bases; bases outside gene matches: 7. CDR3 sequence: CSASPADRGTDTQYF. For the CDR3, the DNA is TGCAGTGCTAGTCCCGCTGACAGGGGGACAGATACGCAGTATTTT.

The chain employs TRBV6-5 and TRBJ2-1; 9 nucleotides match TRBD2. The CDR3 has 15 amino acids. The germline V gene encodes CDR1 MNHEY and CDR2 SVGAGI. J was trimmed by 7 bases and V by 7 bases; bases with no gene match: 11. DNA of the CDR3: TGTGCCAGCACCTATGTAGCGGGGGCCTGGAATGAGCAGTTCTTC. Translation gives CASTYVAGAWNEQFF.

This clone appeared a few times. V and J are TRBV5-4 and TRBJ2-5, with 11 bases identical to TRBD1. The CDR3 covers 14 residues. The V gene end was trimmed by 6 bases and the J gene end by 4 bases; junction bases not matched to a gene: 5. Germline CDR1 is SGHNT and CDR2 is YYREEE (reference sequence). In DNA form, the CDR3 reads TGTGCCAGCACCCTGGACAGGGGGCGAGAGACCCAGTACTTC. Protein sequence: CASTLDRGRETQYF. The full variable domain, rest sourced from reference TRBV5-4 and TRBJ2-5, is ETGVTQSPTHLIKTRGQQVTLRCSSQSGHNTVSWYQQALGQGPQFIFQYYREEENGRGNFPPRFSGLQFPNYSSELNVNALELDDSALYLCASTLDRGRETQYFGPGTRLLVL.

The chain combines TRBV6-5 with TRBJ2-7; D not resolved. CDR1 and CDR2 from the germline V gene are MNHEY and SVGAGI. V lost 0 bases to trimming and J lost 0 bases, with 12 bases between them. The CDR3 is 16 amino acids. CDR3 loop: CASSYSLLPSSYEQYF. DNA of the CDR3: TGTGCCAGCAGTTACTCGCTGTTGCCTAGCTCCTACGAGCAGTACTTC.

This clone was detected ten times or more. V gene TRBV7-9 combines with J gene TRBJ2-1; D is possibly TRBD1 or TRBD2 (5 bases each). The CDR3 is made up of 17 amino acids. The germline V gene encodes CDR1 SEHNR and CDR2 FQNEAQ (reference sequence). Trimming took 5 bases from V and 0 from J, leaving 17 bases between them. In DNA form, the CDR3 reads TGTGCCAGCAGCGTCCCGAGGGGCACGAGCTCCTACAATGAGCAGTTCTTC. Amino acids: CASSVPRGTSSYNEQFF. Complete variable domain (other parts from reference TRBV7-9 and TRBJ2-1): DTGVSQNPRHKITKRGQNVTFRCDPISEHNRLYWYRQTLGQGPEFLTYFQNEAQLEKSRLLSDRFSAERPKGSFSTLEIQRTEQGDSAMYLCASSVPRGTSSYNEQFFGPGTRLTVL.

This clone occurred a few times. The chain uses TRBV28 and TRBJ2-1, with D possibly being TRBD2 (5 bases). From germline, CDR1 is MDHEN and CDR2 SYDVKM. The CDR3 is 16 residues long. V lost 2 bases and J lost 8, with 19 bases in between. This CDR3 reads CASSLPSGHDGDEQFF. The DNA of the CDR3 is TGTGCCAGCAGTTTACCGAGCGGTCACGATGGGGATGAGCAGTTCTTC. The variable domain in full, with the rest retrieved from reference TRBV28 and TRBJ2-1, is DVKVTQSSRYLVKRTGEKVFLECVQDMDHENMFWYRQDPGLGLRLIYFSYDVKMKEKGDIPEGYSVSREKKERFSLILESASTNQTSMYLCASSLPSGHDGDEQFFGPGTRLTVL.

V gene TRBV2 combines with J gene TRBJ2-7, with D unresolved. V was trimmed by 5 bases and J by 4 bases, leaving 9 bases between them. Germline CDR1 reads SNHLY; CDR2 reads FYNNEI. The CDR3 runs to 12 residues. CDR3 coding DNA: TGTGCCAGCAGTCCGGAGCGTTACGAGCAGTACTTC. This gives the protein CASSPERYEQYF.